The following is a TCR beta chain sequence with its context. V was pared by 4 bases and J by 0 bases, with 2 bases of the junction left unmatched. The V gene's germline CDR1 is MNHNY and CDR2 SVGAGI (reference sequence). The CDR3 totals 14 residues. This record comes from a study of cytomegalovirus exposure and HLA in healthy donors. This PCR relied on a set of 60 Vbeta primers and 13 Jbeta primers. Sequenced by immunoSEQ multiplex PCR; TCRdb stores in-frame clones only, minus some. The data hold about 140,000 clones, with roughly 77% observed a single time. This clonotype was sampled from a woman aged 30 to 39 in good health and CMV-seronegative. The sequenced sample was PBMCs. The chain links TRBV6-6 to TRBJ1-1, with 7 bases matching TRBD1. CDR3 nucleotide sequence: TGTGCCAGCAGTTTACAGGGGATGAACACTGAAGCTTTCTTT. Amino acid sequence: CASSLQGMNTEAFF.